The clone carrying this TCR beta chain occurred many times. The source of the sample is a study of response to subunit inactivated influenza vaccine. TCRdb used MiXCR to reprocess the RT-PCR reads, holding one entry per CDR3 protein. Seen here are over 400,000 distinct CDR3 sequences, under 15% observed once, and the top ten hold around 13%. Sample: PBMCs from blood, taken 45 days after vaccination. The sequence came from a man aged 50 to 59 who received an inactivated influenza vaccine.

The CDR3 DNA reads as TGCAGTGCTCAGGGGGGCGTGGGGGAGACCCAGTACTTC. Its translation: CSAQGGVGETQYF. The chain is built from TRBV20-1 and TRBJ2-5, with D possibly TRBD1 on 7 matching bases. Germline V CDR1 and CDR2: DFQATT, SNEGSKA (reference sequence). The CDR3 runs 13 residues. V shed 5 bases and J shed 5 bases, with 15 bases lying between them.